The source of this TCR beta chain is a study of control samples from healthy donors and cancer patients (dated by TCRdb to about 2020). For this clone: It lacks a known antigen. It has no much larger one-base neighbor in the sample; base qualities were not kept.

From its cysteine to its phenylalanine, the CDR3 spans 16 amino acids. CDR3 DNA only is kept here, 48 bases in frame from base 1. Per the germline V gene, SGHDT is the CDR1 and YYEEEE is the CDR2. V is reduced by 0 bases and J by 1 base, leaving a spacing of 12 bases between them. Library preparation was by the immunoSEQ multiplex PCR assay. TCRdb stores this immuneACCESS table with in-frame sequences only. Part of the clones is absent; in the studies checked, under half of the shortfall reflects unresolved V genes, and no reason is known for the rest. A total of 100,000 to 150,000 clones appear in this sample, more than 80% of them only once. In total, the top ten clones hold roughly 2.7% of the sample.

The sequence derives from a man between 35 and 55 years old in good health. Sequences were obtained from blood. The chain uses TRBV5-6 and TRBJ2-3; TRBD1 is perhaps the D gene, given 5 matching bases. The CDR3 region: CASSLGRGLGTDTQYF. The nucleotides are TGTGCCAGCAGCTTGGGTAGGGGATTGGGCACAGATACGCAGTATTTT. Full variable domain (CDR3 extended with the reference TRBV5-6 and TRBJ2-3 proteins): DAGVTQSPTHLIKTRGQQVTLRCSPKSGHDTVSWYQQALGQGPQFIFQYYEEEERQRGNFPDRFSGHQFPNYSSELNVNALLLGDSALYLCASSLGRGLGTDTQYFGPGTRLTVL.